This T cell receptor (beta chain) was captured in a study of T cells after yellow fever vaccination. Study-level results: The booster saw the reappearance of most primary-vaccination clones (around 95% CD4, about 88% CD8).

TCRdb redid the calling of the 5' RACE reads with MiXCR, one entry per CDR3 protein. The sample has a few hundred thousand distinct CDR3 sequences; roughly a sixth are singletons. This clonotype has just a few counts. Its antigen is not identified. V trimming: 4 bases; J trimming: 7 bases; junction bases outside the gene matches: 11. The CDR3 runs 15 residues. CDR1 is SQVTM and CDR2 is ANQGSEA in the germline V gene. This sequence joins TRBV29-1 and TRBJ1-1, with TRBD1 identical over 11 bases. The specimen comprised PBMCs, sampled less than 6 days after the first yellow fever vaccination. The origin of this receptor is a man between 18 and 29 years old who received the YFV17D yellow fever vaccine. CDR3 sequence reads: CSVALRTGGPHEAFF. DNA for the CDR3: TGCAGCGTTGCCCTCAGGACAGGGGGCCCTCATGAAGCTTTCTTT.